This TCR beta chain came from a study of molecular identifiers for immune sequencing clone quantification. Via MiXCR, TCRdb re-called the PCR reads, giving one row per CDR3 protein. The repertoire holds some 580,000 distinct CDR3 sequences, with approximately 24% as singletons. This clonotype was detected a few times. The CDR3 totals 15 residues. After removal of 8 bases from V and 3 bases from J, the junction contained 11 bases not matched to a gene. From germline, CDR1 is SNHLY and CDR2 FYNNEI. The source material was naive CD8+ T cells from blood, with Jurkat cell RNA spiked in. Subset noted: FACS-sorted CD8+CD4-CCR7+CD45RA+ naive T cells. This TCR was sampled from a human donor in good health. Some libraries in this study had Jurkat cell RNA spiked in. The rearrangement uses TRBV2 and TRBJ2-7; 9 nucleotides agree with TRBD1. CDR3 amino acids: CASLVGTGNDYEQYF. CDR3 bases: TGTGCCAGCCTTGTTGGGACAGGGAACGACTACGAGCAGTACTTC.